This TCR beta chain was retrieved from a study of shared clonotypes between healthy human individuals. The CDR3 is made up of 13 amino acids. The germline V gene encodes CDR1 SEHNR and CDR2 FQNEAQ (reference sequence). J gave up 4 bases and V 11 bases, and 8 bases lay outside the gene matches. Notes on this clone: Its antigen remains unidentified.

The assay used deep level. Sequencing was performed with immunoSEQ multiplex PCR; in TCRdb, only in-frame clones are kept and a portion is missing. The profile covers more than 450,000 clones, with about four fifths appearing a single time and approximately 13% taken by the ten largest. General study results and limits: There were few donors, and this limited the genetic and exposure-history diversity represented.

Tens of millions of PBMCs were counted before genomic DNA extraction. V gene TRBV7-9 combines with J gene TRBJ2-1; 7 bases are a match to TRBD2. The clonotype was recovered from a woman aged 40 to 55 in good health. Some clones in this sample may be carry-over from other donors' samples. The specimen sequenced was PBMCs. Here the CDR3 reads CAGGGAGYNEQFF. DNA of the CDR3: TGTGCCGGCGGGGGAGCGGGTTACAATGAGCAGTTCTTC.